These 23 T cell receptor beta chains came from one sample sequenced in a study of response to subunit inactivated influenza vaccine. TCRdb processed the RT-PCR reads anew with MiXCR; each CDR3 protein has one entry. In the table there are some 850,000 distinct CDR3 sequences, roughly 18% of which are singletons. The input for sequencing was PBMCs from blood, taken roughly 5 days after vaccination. These receptors all come from a man aged 50 to 59 who received an inactivated influenza vaccine.

This clonotype was counted between two and nine times. The rearrangement joins TRBV12-3 or TRBV12-4 to TRBJ1-1, with 7 positions matching TRBD1. The CDR3 totals 16 residues. J lost 1 base, V lost 5 bases, and 10 bases had no gene match. The CDR3 protein is CASSPRQGKGNTEAFF. The CDR3 DNA reads TGTGCCAGCAGTCCTCGACAGGGCAAGGGGAACACTGAAGCTTTCTTT.

The chain joins TRBV6-5 to TRBJ2-1; 10 bases fit TRBD1. CDR3 length: 16 amino acids. CDR1 is MNHEY, CDR2 SVGAGI, per germline. Trimming cost V 0 bases and J 9 bases; bases outside gene matches: 8. CDR3 bases: TGTGCCAGCAGTTACTCCCCGACAGGGGGCTGGAGTGAGCAGTTCTTC. The encoded protein is CASSYSPTGGWSEQFF.

This rearrangement joins TRBV12-3 or TRBV12-4 to TRBJ2-7; possibly TRBD1 or TRBD2 for D (5 bases each). Trimming pared 7 bases from V and 1 base from J, leaving 14 bases between. The length of the CDR3 is 14 residues. CDR3 sequence: CASTGTPGSYEQYF. For the CDR3, the DNA is TGTGCCAGCACCGGGACGCCGGGGTCCTACGAGCAGTACTTC.

The CDR3 protein is CASSPSRDRLNYGYTF. CDR3 DNA: TGTGCCAGCAGCCCGAGCAGGGACCGGCTGAACTATGGCTACACCTTC. The chain uses TRBV14 and TRBJ1-2; TRBD1 is a possible D gene (5 bases). Germline CDR1 SGHDN, CDR2 FVKESK. The CDR3 consists of 16 residues. Trimming shortened V by 4 bases and J by 2 bases, and 17 bases separated the two germline ends.

This clonotype was detected only a few times. The V gene is TRBV4-2, the J gene TRBJ2-7; D is possibly TRBD2 (5 bases). This CDR3 has 13 residues. The V and J ends lost 1 base and 6 bases respectively, with 10 bases between them. Looked up from germline, CDR1 is LGHNA and CDR2 is YNFKEQ. The CDR3 sequence: CASSQVVGSEQYF. CDR3 bases: TGTGCCAGCAGCCAAGTAGTAGGGAGCGAGCAGTACTTC.

This clonotype was seen more than once but under ten times. The chain has TRBV21-1 and TRBJ2-2; TRBD1 is the table's D call and was not checked against the DNA. TRBV21-1 is tagged as a pseudogene. The CDR3 consists of 15 residues. CDR3 bases: TGTGCCAGCAGCCGCGGGGGCCTGGCCACCGGGGAGCTGTTTTTT. This gives the protein CASSRGGLATGELFF.

The V call is TRBV3-1, the J call TRBJ2-1, with a weak D call TRBD1 (6 bases). Looked up from germline, CDR1 is LGHDT and CDR2 is YNNKEL (reference sequence). The CDR3 has 16 residues. Trimming removed 4 bases from V and 0 bases from J, with 13 bases in between. The CDR3: CASSPWQGSSYNEQFF. The CDR3 region has the DNA TGTGCCAGCAGCCCTTGGCAGGGGAGCTCCTACAATGAGCAGTTCTTC.

The rearrangement joins TRBV5-1 to TRBJ2-2, with D perhaps given as TRBD1 or TRBD2 (5 bases each). V was pared by 4 bases and J by 0 bases, with 10 bases between. CDR3 size: 15 residues. Germline V gives CDR1 SGHRS, CDR2 YFSETQ. CDR3 sequence: CASSRQGPNTGELFF. Written as DNA, the CDR3 is TGCGCCAGCAGCCGGCAGGGACCGAACACCGGGGAGCTGTTTTTT.

The V call is TRBV7-2, the J call TRBJ2-5; D not certain. The germline V gene encodes CDR1 SGHTA and CDR2 FQGNSA. Trimming removed 5 bases from V and 5 bases from J, with 12 bases in between. The CDR3 contains 13 residues. DNA for the CDR3: TGTGCCAGCAGCACGTCATGGGTGGAGACCCAGTACTTC. This sequence encodes CASSTSWVETQYF.

In this sample, this clonotype turned up a few times. This chain joins TRBV7-2 and TRBJ2-1; 11 positions match TRBD2. The CDR3 is 17 amino acids. The germline gives CDR1 SGHTA, CDR2 FQGNSA. With V trimmed by 1 base and J by 6 bases, 8 bases remained unmatched. CDR3 in amino acids: CASSLGYRLAGSNEQFF. The CDR3 DNA is TGTGCCAGCAGCTTAGGTTATCGACTAGCGGGGAGCAATGAGCAGTTCTTC.

This clonotype came up a few times. This chain uses TRBV13 with TRBJ2-7, with TRBD2 matching 7 bases. Germline-derived CDR1 and CDR2 are PRHDT and FYEKMQ (reference sequence). The CDR3 consists of 17 residues. Trimming at V came to 0 bases and at J to 0 bases, leaving 8 bases not matched to a gene. Here the CDR3 reads CASSLGVLAGDSYEQYF. For the CDR3, the DNA is TGTGCCAGCAGCTTAGGCGTTTTGGCGGGGGACTCCTACGAGCAGTACTTC.

This chain connects TRBV6-4 to TRBJ2-1; D might be TRBD2 (6 bases). V was shortened by 8 bases and J by 0 bases, with 11 bases between the two germline ends. CDR3 length: 14 amino acids. In germline, CDR1 is MRHNA, CDR2 SNTAGT. The CDR3 reads CASPGRSSYNEQFF. The CDR3 nucleotides are TGTGCCAGCCCTGGGAGGAGCTCCTACAATGAGCAGTTCTTC.

V gene TRBV4-1 combines with J gene TRBJ2-1; D is unclear. Trimming left V 0 bases short and J 5 bases short, with 11 bases between. CDR1 MGHRA and CDR2 YSYEKL come from the germline V gene. The CDR3 loop spans 15 amino acids. CDR3 sequence (DNA): TGCGCCAGCAGCCAAGATAGGCGAGAGAACAATGAGCAGTTCTTC. This sequence encodes CASSQDRRENNEQFF.

This clonotype has just a few counts. The chain couples TRBV20-1 to TRBJ1-2; D is possibly TRBD1 (5 bases). Trimming pared 5 bases from V and 4 bases from J, leaving 20 bases between. Germline loops: CDR1 DFQATT, CDR2 SNEGSKA (reference sequence). The CDR3 length is 15 residues. CDR3 nucleotides: TGCAGTGCTCCCGCCGCGGGCGTGGGGGGCTATGGCTACACCTTC. The encoded protein is CSAPAAGVGGYGYTF.

The rearrangement links TRBV20-1 to TRBJ2-1; TRBD2 is a possible D gene (5 bases). Trimming pared 5 bases from V and 10 bases from J, leaving 21 bases between. This CDR3 is 14 amino acids long. Germline CDR1 reads DFQATT; CDR2 reads SNEGSKA (reference sequence). CDR3 nucleotide sequence: TGCAGTGCTTTGAGGACTCGGAGTACAGAGGAGCAGTTCTTC. Translated: CSALRTRSTEEQFF.

The CDR3 loop reads CASTITGRNTGELFF. The DNA for the CDR3 is TGTGCCAGCACTATAACAGGACGGAACACCGGGGAGCTGTTTTTT. The rearrangement links TRBV7-2 to TRBJ2-2; D is perhaps TRBD1 (5 bases). The CDR3 loop spans 15 amino acids. Looked up from germline, CDR1 is SGHTA and CDR2 is FQGNSA. Between the trimmed V and J ends, which lost 7 bases and 1 base, there was a span of 13 bases. Full variable domain (outside the CDR3, taken from reference TRBV7-2 and TRBJ2-2): GAGVSQSPSNKVTEKGKDVELRCDPISGHTALYWYRQSLGQGLEFLIYFQGNSAPDKSGLPSDRFSAERTGGSVSTLTIQRTQQEDSAVYLCASTITGRNTGELFFGEGSRLTVL.

This clonotype was detected a few times. This chain joins TRBV20-1 and TRBJ1-5; D not certain. Germline V lookup: CDR1 DFQATT, CDR2 SNEGSKA (reference sequence). The CDR3 spans 14 residues. Trimming left V 4 bases short and J 0 bases short, with 10 bases between. The CDR3 spells CSATEGNSNQPQHF. DNA for the CDR3: TGCAGTGCTACCGAGGGAAATAGCAATCAGCCCCAGCATTTT.

The chain employs TRBV4-3 and TRBJ1-4; D unresolved. CDR1 is LGHNA, CDR2 YSLEER, per germline. V was trimmed by 0 bases and J by 8 bases, leaving 7 bases between them. There are 13 residues in the CDR3. CDR3 protein: CASSQEGGEKLFF. The CDR3 DNA follows: TGCGCCAGCAGCCAAGAAGGAGGGGAAAAACTGTTTTTT.

The V call is TRBV10-3, the J call TRBJ2-7, with 8 bases matching TRBD2. The V and J ends lost 3 bases and 4 bases, in that order; junction bases with no gene match: 5. The CDR3 extends over 14 amino acids. Germline V CDR1 and CDR2: ENHRY, SYGVKD. DNA for the CDR3: TGTGCCATCAGTGAAGTTAGCGGGAAATACGAGCAGTACTTC. It is translated as CAISEVSGKYEQYF.

This sequence joins TRBV11-2 and TRBJ2-7; D perhaps matches TRBD2 (6 bases). V lost 0 bases and J 10 bases, leaving 16 bases between the germline ends. Germline V gene sequence: CDR1 SGHAT, CDR2 FQNNGV. The CDR3 is made up of 14 amino acids. DNA for the CDR3: TGTGCCAGCAGCTTAGAGGGAGGAGGGCTAATTCAGTACTTC. Its protein product is CASSLEGGGLIQYF.

This clonotype appeared a few times. The chain links TRBV10-1 to TRBJ2-7; no clear D gene. Trimming took off 6 bases at V and 2 bases at J, with 17 bases between the two ends. CDR3 length: 15 amino acids. Per the germline V gene, CDR1 is WNHNN and CDR2 is SYGVQD (reference sequence). This CDR3 reads CASSRVGRDTYEQYF. The CDR3 nucleotides are TGCGCCAGCAGCAGAGTCGGCAGAGATACCTACGAGCAGTACTTC.

This rearrangement joins TRBV28 to TRBJ2-5, with D possibly TRBD2 on 5 matching bases. The V end was cut by 5 bases, the J end by 2 bases, with 12 bases between. Germline CDR1 MDHEN, CDR2 SYDVKM. The CDR3 extends over 14 amino acids. CDR3 loop: CASSDGVYQETQYF. CDR3 DNA sequence: TGTGCCAGCAGTGACGGGGTTTATCAAGAGACCCAGTACTTC. Full variable domain (rest looked up from reference TRBV28 and TRBJ2-5): DVKVTQSSRYLVKRTGEKVFLECVQDMDHENMFWYRQDPGLGLRLIYFSYDVKMKEKGDIPEGYSVSREKKERFSLILESASTNQTSMYLCASSDGVYQETQYFGPGTRLLVL.

This clonotype was seen only a few times. The chain is built from TRBV20-1 and TRBJ2-7, with D perhaps TRBD1 (5 bases). V was trimmed by 1 base and J by 2 bases, leaving 12 bases between them. The germline CDR1 and CDR2 sequences are DFQATT and SNEGSKA (reference sequence). This CDR3 contains 14 residues. The CDR3 reads CSARVGHPTYEQYF. CDR3 in DNA: TGCAGTGCTAGAGTCGGACACCCCACCTACGAGCAGTACTTC.